The TCR beta chain under discussion was sequenced for a study of early T cells in non-severe SARS-CoV-2 infection. Germline loops: CDR1 SEHNR, CDR2 FQNEAQ (reference sequence). Trimming at V came to 5 bases and at J to 2 bases, leaving 4 bases not matched to a gene. The CDR3 runs 15 residues. TCRdb reprocessed the 5' RACE reads via MiXCR and lists one record per CDR3 protein. Of under 85,000 distinct CDR3 sequences listed, less than 15% are singletons. This clonotype was counted many times. The specimen was whole blood. This chain connects TRBV7-9 to TRBJ2-3; 10 nucleotides agree with TRBD2. The TCR sequence derives from an adult who was a healthcare worker with PCR-confirmed SARS-CoV-2 infection or an uninfected control (not recorded which). The CDR3 spells CASSQSGRATDTQYF. The CDR3 DNA is TGTGCCAGCAGCCAGAGCGGGAGGGCCACAGATACGCAGTATTTT.